A single sample gave rise to the 14 T cell receptor beta chains below, sequenced in a study of T cell responses to AZD1222 COVID-19 vaccine. Sequenced by immunoSEQ multiplex PCR; TCRdb stores in-frame clones only, minus some. The table includes 100,000 to 150,000 clones, 85% to 90% detected once. Sequencing was performed on peripheral blood, taken on day 0 of AZD1222 vaccination. Receptor source: an adult in good health.

The CDR3 here is CASSNWGRADTQYF. The CDR3 bases are TGTGCCAGTAGTAACTGGGGGCGGGCAGATACGCAGTATTTT. The chain employs TRBV19 and TRBJ2-3, with D possibly TRBD1 on 6 matching bases. The germline gives CDR1 LNHDA, CDR2 SQIVND (reference sequence). V was shortened by 4 bases and J by 4 bases, with 12 bases between the two germline ends. This CDR3 region has 14 residues. Combining the CDR3 with reference TRBV19 and TRBJ2-3 gives the whole variable domain DGGITQSPKYLFRKEGQNVTLSCEQNLNHDAMYWYRQDPGQGLRLIYYSQIVNDFQKGDIAEGYSVSREKKESFPLTVTSAQKNPTAFYLCASSNWGRADTQYFGPGTRLTVL.

The chain is built from TRBV14 and TRBJ2-1; tentative D call: TRBD1 (5 bases). The germline CDR1 and CDR2 sequences are SGHDN and FVKESK. Trimming took off 2 bases at V and 4 bases at J, with 18 bases between the two ends. CDR3 length: 17 residues. The CDR3 spells CASSQPNRNRIYNEQFF. The CDR3 region has the DNA TGTGCCAGCAGCCAACCGAACAGGAATCGGATATACAATGAGCAGTTCTTC.

This clone showed up just once. This chain links TRBV5-6 with TRBJ1-2, with D possibly being TRBD1 (5 bases). Trimming cost V 1 base and J 4 bases, with 8 bases left between them. The germline V gene has CDR1 SGHDT and CDR2 YYEEEE. This CDR3 has 13 residues. Here the CDR3 DNA reads TGTGCCAGCAGCTTGCCAGGGATCTATGGCTACACCTTC. It is translated as CASSLPGIYGYTF.

The chain has TRBV3-1 (or the pseudogene TRBV3-2) and TRBJ2-7, with 13 bases lining up with TRBD2. The trim removed 4 bases at V and 4 bases at J, leaving 4 bases unmatched. This CDR3 contains 15 residues. CDR1 and CDR2 from the germline V gene are LGHDT and YNNKEL (reference sequence). CDR3 nucleotides: TGTGCCAGCAGCCTAGGGACTAGCGGGGCTTACGAGCAGTACTTC. Its translation is CASSLGTSGAYEQYF.

This clone occurred a few times. Distinct nucleotide sequences in the sample also encode this CDR3. The chain is built from TRBV5-1 and TRBJ2-3; 9 positions agree with TRBD1. V dropped 4 bases and J dropped 5; count of bases not matched to a gene: 8. CDR1 and CDR2 (germline): SGHRS, YFSETQ. CDR3 size: 15 residues. The CDR3, as DNA: TGCGCCAGCAGCCTTCCGGGACAGGGTGGAGATACGCAGTATTTT. Translated, it gives CASSLPGQGGDTQYF.

The chain carries TRBV28 and TRBJ1-2, with D hard to call. Per the germline V gene, CDR1 is MDHEN and CDR2 is SYDVKM. Between the trimmed V and J ends, which lost 2 bases and 2 bases, there was a span of 6 bases. The CDR3 loop spans 13 amino acids. This CDR3 is CASSLNGNYGYTF. The DNA of the CDR3 is TGTGCCAGCAGTTTAAACGGCAACTATGGCTACACCTTC.

The rearrangement links TRBV29-1 to TRBJ2-1, with 10 bases lining up with TRBD2. The germline CDR1 and CDR2 sequences are SQVTM and ANQGSEA. The CDR3 consists of 13 residues. V lost 7 bases and J lost 10; bases outside the gene matches: 10. CDR3 in DNA: TGCAGCGCCCCTCTGTGGGGACTAGCGGAGCAGTTCTTC. It yields the protein CSAPLWGLAEQFF.

The gene calls are TRBV7-2 and TRBJ2-3; 9 bases agree with TRBD2. The trim removed 5 bases at V and 4 bases at J, leaving 4 bases unmatched. The CDR3 contains 14 residues. In germline, CDR1 is SGHTA, CDR2 FQGNSA. In DNA form, the CDR3 reads TGTGCCAGCAGCCGCGGGAGGGGGGCAGATACGCAGTATTTT. It codes for CASSRGRGADTQYF.

Written as DNA, the CDR3 is TGTGCCAGCAGCCTTGGGGAGAAGGACATTCAGTACTTC. It encodes CASSLGEKDIQYF. This chain connects TRBV28 to TRBJ2-4, with a weak D call TRBD2 (5 bases). CDR1 is MDHEN and CDR2 is SYDVKM in the germline V gene. This CDR3 is built from 13 residues. The V and J ends lost 6 bases and 8 bases respectively, with 14 bases between them.

The gene calls are TRBV5-5 and TRBJ1-5, with a weak D call TRBD1 (5 bases). Trimming cost V 6 bases and J 7 bases, with 20 bases left between them. This CDR3 is 15 amino acids long. Germline V gene lookup returns CDR1 SGHKS and CDR2 YYEKEE (reference sequence). Here the CDR3 DNA reads TGTGCCAGCACCACCTCGGTAGGGGAGCGGCAGCCCCAGCATTTT. Protein sequence: CASTTSVGERQPQHF.

This chain uses TRBV2 with TRBJ1-6; TRBD1 is a possible D gene (6 bases). The germline CDR1 and CDR2 sequences are SNHLY and FYNNEI. V was trimmed by 6 bases and J by 9 bases, leaving 18 bases between them. The CDR3 has 15 residues. CDR3 DNA sequence: TGTGCCAGCAGCGAACGTGGACAGATTACTTCACCCCTCCACTTT. This sequence encodes CASSERGQITSPLHF.

A few counts support this clone. The chain recombines TRBV5-1 with TRBJ2-2, with D unresolved. Trimming took 5 bases from V and 0 from J, leaving 11 bases between them. The CDR3 spans 15 residues. The germline gives CDR1 SGHRS, CDR2 YFSETQ. CDR3 bases: TGCGCCAGCAGGGTCTCCGGAACGAACACCGGGGAGCTGTTTTTT. This sequence encodes CASRVSGTNTGELFF.

This chain uses TRBV19 with TRBJ2-3, with D possibly being TRBD1 (5 bases). V was pared by 5 bases and J by 6 bases, with 12 bases between. The germline V gene encodes CDR1 LNHDA and CDR2 SQIVND (reference sequence). This CDR3 is 13 amino acids long. The CDR3 spells CASSLGPGDTQYF. The CDR3 DNA sequence: TGTGCCAGTAGTCTGGGGCCCGGGGATACGCAGTATTTT. Full variable domain (missing parts from reference TRBV19 and TRBJ2-3): DGGITQSPKYLFRKEGQNVTLSCEQNLNHDAMYWYRQDPGQGLRLIYYSQIVNDFQKGDIAEGYSVSREKKESFPLTVTSAQKNPTAFYLCASSLGPGDTQYFGPGTRLTVL.

V is TRBV5-6 and J is TRBJ2-5, with no clear D. CDR3 size: 14 residues. The germline V and J ends were trimmed by 4 bases and 0 bases, with 10 bases remaining between them. Germline V gene lookup returns CDR1 SGHDT and CDR2 YYEEEE. Here the CDR3 reads CASSPLGNQETQYF. The CDR3 DNA reads as TGTGCCAGCAGCCCTTTAGGTAACCAAGAGACCCAGTACTTC.